These 4 T cell receptor beta chains were sequenced from one sample in a study of CD8 T cells in ankylosing spondylitis. TCRdb reanalysed the 5' RACE reads using MiXCR and keeps one entry per CDR3 protein. The sample shows 250,000 or so distinct CDR3 sequences, 24% of them seen only once. The material sequenced was blood, either unsorted or a sorted T cell fraction (not recorded which). These receptors all come from a male donor with ankylosing spondylitis or in good health (not recorded which).

This clonotype was recorded at least ten times. The J gene is TRBJ2-2, the V gene TRBV12-3 or TRBV12-4, with D unclear. Trimming removed 6 bases at V and 2 bases at J, with 10 bases between. The CDR3 loop spans 14 amino acids. The chain's CDR3 is CASRRDTNTGELFF. CDR3 sequence (DNA): TGTGCCAGCAGAAGAGACACAAACACCGGGGAGCTGTTTTTT.

This clonotype was seen a handful of times. The rearrangement links TRBV6-5 to TRBJ1-2; possibly TRBD1 for D (5 bases). This CDR3 region has 14 residues. The germline V and J ends were trimmed by 2 bases and 6 bases, with 13 bases remaining between them. CDR1 and CDR2 (germline): MNHEY, SVGAGI. Here the CDR3 reads CASSYARGADGYTF. DNA for the CDR3: TGTGCCAGCAGTTACGCAAGGGGCGCCGATGGCTACACCTTC.

The rearrangement uses TRBV9 and TRBJ2-5; D is tentatively TRBD1 or TRBD2 (6 bases each). Trimming shortened V by 7 bases and J by 3 bases, and 22 bases separated the two germline ends. The length of the CDR3 is 16 residues. CDR1 and CDR2 (germline): SGDLS, YYNGEE. The CDR3 protein is CASSRGGPLEEETQYF. Here the CDR3 DNA reads TGTGCCAGCTCCCGAGGGGGGCCCCTAGAAGAAGAGACCCAGTACTTC.

Only a few counts were recorded for this clonotype. The CDR3 coding sequence is TGTGCCAGCAGTCAAGGGCCTAGGTTGTACTTC. Translating it yields CASSQGPRLYF. The J gene is TRBJ2-7, the V gene TRBV12-3 or TRBV12-4; D gene ambiguous. Trimming pared 5 bases from V and 12 bases from J, leaving 14 bases between. The CDR3 spans 11 residues.